A selection of T cell receptor beta chains follows, all from one sample in a study of CD8+ T cells in alopecia areata. TCRdb keeps only in-frame clones here, not all; method: immunoSEQ multiplex PCR. The table shows about 140,000 clones, with approximately 60% occurring only once. Sequenced sample: CD4+ T cells sorted from blood. The receptors stem from a human donor in good health. CDR3s include the opening cysteine and the closing phenylalanine or tryptophan. The D gene is left open where the match is weak. Size values are once, few and many counts, or a class for expanded clones, and some rows have none.

v_call	clone_size	d_call	j_call	cdr3_aa	cdr3_nt
TRBV5-1	.	.	TRBJ2-1	CASSTPVSEQFF	TGCGCCAGCAGCACACCCGTTAGTGAGCAGTTCTTC
TRBV29-1	.	.	TRBJ2-1	CSVHGGFNEQFF	TGCAGCGTCCATGGGGGGTTCAATGAGCAGTTCTTC
TRBV2	.	.	TRBJ1-2	CASSPTSNPNYGYTF	TGTGCCAGCAGTCCTACAAGTAACCCTAACTATGGCTACACCTTC
TRBV30	.	.	TRBJ2-5	CAWSVLFQETQYF	TGTGCCTGGAGTGTACTATTCCAAGAGACCCAGTACTTC
TRBV29-1	.	.	TRBJ2-5	CSVEVPPGETQYF	TGCAGCGTTGAAGTACCTCCCGGAGAGACCCAGTACTTC
TRBV30	.	.	TRBJ2-5	CAWSSLVGSGPQYF	TGTGCCTGGAGTTCCCTAGTCGGATCAGGGCCCCAGTACTTC
TRBV11-2	.	.	TRBJ2-3	CASSLAPATDTQYF	TGTGCCAGCAGCTTAGCCCCGGCCACAGATACGCAGTATTTT
TRBV18	once	TRBD2	TRBJ2-1	CASSGEGSYNEQFF	TGTGCCAGCTCAGGGGAGGGGTCCTACAATGAGCAGTTCTTC
TRBV7-9	.	.	TRBJ1-2	CASARGHYGYTF	TGTGCCAGCGCGCGGGGGCACTATGGCTACACCTTC
TRBV27	.	TRBD2	TRBJ2-2	CASSLSGVGWELFF	TGTGCCAGCAGTTTGAGCGGGGTGGGATGGGAGCTGTTTTTT
TRBV6-5	.	TRBD1	TRBJ1-5	CASSIGQGGNQPQHF	TGTGCCAGCAGTATAGGACAGGGAGGCAATCAGCCCCAGCATTTT
TRBV27	few	.	TRBJ1-3	CASRSGNTIYF	TGTGCCAGCAGATCTGGAAACACCATATATTTT
TRBV29-1	few	TRBD2	TRBJ2-5	CSVRSTSGRALETQYF	TGCAGCGTACGATCGACTAGCGGGAGGGCCTTGGAGACCCAGTACTTC
TRBV5-1	.	.	TRBJ2-2	CASRNSNTGELFF	TGCGCCAGCAGGAACAGCAACACCGGGGAGCTGTTTTTT
TRBV18	.	.	TRBJ2-7	CASSLLATGEQYF	TGTGCCAGCTCACTCTTAGCGACGGGCGAGCAGTACTTC
TRBV7-9	.	.	TRBJ2-3	CASSADQQGDTQYF	TGTGCCAGCAGCGCAGATCAACAGGGAGATACGCAGTATTTT
TRBV23-1	once	.	TRBJ2-3	CASSQPGVLTVTDTQYF	TGCGCCAGCAGTCAACCTGGAGTTCTGACAGTGACAGATACGCAGTATTTT
TRBV29-1	.	.	TRBJ1-5	CSVAEGYQPQHF	TGCAGCGTTGCTGAGGGGTATCAGCCCCAGCATTTT
TRBV5-1	.	TRBD1	TRBJ2-5	CASSPGQGSIQETQYF	TGCGCCAGCAGCCCTGGACAGGGATCGATCCAAGAGACCCAGTACTTC
TRBV29-1	few	TRBD2	TRBJ2-1	CSVGTSGRFLFDEQFF	TGCAGCGTTGGGACTAGCGGGAGATTTCTTTTCGATGAGCAGTTCTTC
TRBV30	.	.	TRBJ1-4	CAWSEGTFTRRLFF	TGTGCCTGGAGTGAGGGTACTTTCACGCGCCGCCTGTTTTTT
TRBV6-5	few	.	TRBJ1-1	CASSGQLNTEAFF	TGTGCCAGCAGCGGACAGTTGAACACTGAAGCTTTCTTT
TRBV5-1	.	.	TRBJ2-5	CASSGSQETQYF	TGCGCCAGCAGCGGGAGCCAAGAGACCCAGTACTTC
TRBV14	.	.	TRBJ2-5	CASSQVWETQYF	TGTGCCAGCAGCCAAGTTTGGGAGACCCAGTACTTC
TRBV6-5	few	.	TRBJ1-1	CASSLRGPNTEAFF	TGTGCCAGCAGTCTCAGGGGCCCGAACACTGAAGCTTTCTTT
TRBV6-5	few	.	TRBJ2-3	CASSYRRPTDTQYF	TGTGCCAGCAGTTACAGGAGGCCAACAGATACGCAGTATTTT
TRBV18	few	.	TRBJ1-2	CASSPPAGYGYTF	TGTGCCAGCTCACCACCGGCGGGGTATGGCTACACCTTC
TRBV25-1	.	TRBD1	TRBJ1-2	CASSTERQGAGYTF	TGTGCCAGCAGCACCGAGAGACAGGGGGCCGGCTACACCTTC
TRBV11-2	.	TRBD2	TRBJ2-7	CASSSPETSVYEQYF	TGTGCCAGCAGCTCCCCCGAGACTAGCGTCTACGAGCAGTACTTC
TRBV27	.	.	TRBJ2-7	CASSPAPPIARYEQYF	TGTGCCAGCAGTCCCGCTCCCCCGATAGCGAGGTACGAGCAGTACTTC
TRBV27	.	.	TRBJ1-1	CASRQNMNTEAFF	TGTGCCAGCAGGCAAAACATGAACACTGAAGCTTTCTTT
TRBV15	few	TRBD1	TRBJ2-1	CATSSGGQKAFDEQFF	TGTGCCACCAGCAGTGGGGGACAGAAAGCTTTCGATGAGCAGTTCTTC
TRBV29-1	few	.	TRBJ1-1	CSVRRGGGTEAFF	TGCAGCGTTCGCCGGGGCGGAGGCACTGAAGCTTTCTTT
TRBV28	.	.	TRBJ2-5	CASSLVRGLPQETQYF	TGTGCCAGCAGTTTAGTACGGGGACTTCCACAAGAGACCCAGTACTTC
TRBV15	.	.	TRBJ2-5	CATSRDRGPETQYF	TGTGCCACCAGCAGAGACAGGGGCCCCGAGACCCAGTACTTC
TRBV15	.	.	TRBJ2-5	CATSRDRLETQYF	TGTGCCACCAGCAGAGATAGGTTGGAGACCCAGTACTTC
TRBV30	.	.	TRBJ2-7	CAWTPGDLYEQYF	TGTGCCTGGACCCCAGGGGACCTTTACGAGCAGTACTTC
TRBV5-4	.	TRBD2	TRBJ2-4	CASSMVTGGPKRTAKNIQYF	TGTGCCAGCAGCATGGTCACGGGAGGGCCTAAGAGGACTGCCAAAAACATTCAGTACTTC
TRBV10-2	few	TRBD2	TRBJ2-4	CASSSGRNIQYF	TGCGCCAGCAGTAGCGGGAGGAACATTCAGTACTTC
TRBV7-7	.	.	TRBJ2-1	CASSLGTGNEQFF	TGTGCTAGCAGCTTAGGTACGGGGAACGAGCAGTTCTTC
TRBV15	.	.	TRBJ2-7	CATSRGLGIGYEQYF	TGTGCCACCAGCAGAGGTCTAGGAATAGGCTACGAGCAGTACTTC
TRBV25-1	once	TRBD2	TRBJ2-3	CASSATSGVGDTQYF	TGTGCCAGCAGTGCGACTAGCGGGGTGGGAGATACGCAGTATTTT
TRBV6-5	.	.	TRBJ1-3	CASSPGHTGNTIYF	TGTGCCAGCAGCCCCGGACACACTGGAAACACCATATATTTT
TRBV7-8	.	.	TRBJ2-3	CASRPRGITDTQYF	TGTGCCAGCCGCCCACGGGGGATAACAGATACGCAGTATTTT
TRBV9	.	TRBD2	TRBJ2-4	CASSVAGGPRNIQYF	TGTGCCAGCAGCGTAGCGGGAGGGCCAAGGAACATTCAGTACTTC
TRBV2	.	TRBD1	TRBJ2-7	CASRDRGSYEQYF	TGTGCCTCCCGGGACAGGGGCTCCTACGAGCAGTACTTC
TRBV5-1	.	.	TRBJ1-2	CASSLQAAYGYTF	TGCGCCAGCAGCTTGCAGGCAGCTTATGGCTACACCTTC
TRBV14	.	TRBD1	TRBJ2-7	CASSVAGTVDPAEQYF	TGTGCCAGCAGCGTAGCCGGGACAGTGGACCCCGCCGAGCAGTACTTC